The next 27 T cell receptor beta chains were all read from a single sample in a study of blood T cell repertoires in COVID-19. TCRdb keeps only in-frame clones here, not all; method: immunoSEQ multiplex PCR. The table records 400,000 or so clones, approximately 91% of them present only once. Sequencing input: peripheral blood. The receptors here all came from a woman aged 40 to 50 with COVID-19, enrolled during active disease.

The chain employs TRBV27 and TRBJ2-4; 8 bases match TRBD1. V shed 3 bases and J 7 bases; nucleotides not matched to a gene: 8. This CDR3 has 15 amino acids. Per the germline V gene, CDR1 is MNHEY and CDR2 is SMNVEV (reference sequence). The CDR3 sequence: CASSLRTGRQNIQYF. Here the CDR3 DNA reads TGTGCCAGCAGTTTGCGGACAGGGAGGCAGAACATTCAGTACTTC.

The chain combines TRBV2 with TRBJ1-5, with D tentatively TRBD1 (6 bases). Germline values: CDR1 SNHLY, CDR2 FYNNEI. CDR3 length: 13 amino acids. V was shortened by 3 bases and J by 6 bases, with 9 bases between the two germline ends. Here the CDR3 reads CASSEGASQPQHF. The CDR3 DNA sequence: TGTGCCAGCAGTGAGGGGGCAAGTCAGCCCCAGCATTTT.

The chain carries TRBV28 and TRBJ2-5; 7 nucleotides align to TRBD1. Trimming removed 6 bases from V and 6 bases from J; junction bases left unmatched: 10. CDR3 size: 14 residues. The germline V gene encodes CDR1 MDHEN and CDR2 SYDVKM. CDR3 nucleotides: TGTGCCAGCAGCCGCGGACAGGTTGGACAGACCCAGTACTTC. Protein: CASSRGQVGQTQYF.

The chain carries TRBV6-5 and TRBJ2-7; 14 positions agree with TRBD2. The CDR3 has 16 amino acids. Germline V lookup: CDR1 MNHEY, CDR2 SVGAGI. V dropped 2 bases and J dropped 3; count of bases not matched to a gene: 3. The CDR3 protein is CASSYGTSGGVYEQYF. CDR3 DNA: TGTGCCAGCAGTTACGGGACTAGCGGGGGAGTCTACGAGCAGTACTTC.

The genes are TRBV6-5 and TRBJ1-2, with TRBD1 matching 8 bases. Germline V lookup: CDR1 MNHEY, CDR2 SVGAGI. The CDR3 totals 14 residues. J gave up 2 bases and V 7 bases, and 6 bases lay outside the gene matches. The CDR3 is CASNPRTGNYGYTF. The CDR3 DNA reads TGTGCCAGCAACCCACGGACAGGGAACTATGGCTACACCTTC.

The rearrangement joins TRBV24-1 to TRBJ2-1, with a possible D match to TRBD1 (6 bases). The germline V gene encodes CDR1 KGHDR and CDR2 SFDVKD. The CDR3 extends over 16 amino acids. V was trimmed by 4 bases and J by 4 bases, leaving 16 bases between them. The chain's CDR3 is CATSDDRAQGYNEQFF. DNA of the CDR3: TGTGCCACCAGTGACGATAGGGCTCAGGGGTACAATGAGCAGTTCTTC.

This sequence joins TRBV10-3 and TRBJ2-5; D is unclear. V lost 4 bases and J 1 base, leaving 7 bases between the germline ends. The germline V gene encodes CDR1 ENHRY and CDR2 SYGVKD. The CDR3 covers 13 residues. As DNA, the CDR3 is TGTGCCATCAGTGTGCGGCTCCAAGAGACCCAGTACTTC. This sequence encodes CAISVRLQETQYF.

This chain joins TRBV27 and TRBJ1-1, with D maybe TRBD1 (6 bases). There are 14 residues in the CDR3. V lost 2 bases, J lost 5 bases, and 12 bases lay in between. CDR1 and CDR2 from the germline V gene are MNHEY and SMNVEV (reference sequence). The CDR3 sequence is CASSLRGTGTEAFF. CDR3 DNA sequence: TGTGCCAGCAGTTTAAGGGGGACGGGGACTGAAGCTTTCTTT.

The CDR3 region is CASSPQGRQETQYF. CDR3 DNA sequence: TGTGCCAGCAGCCCCCAGGGGCGGCAAGAGACCCAGTACTTC. The chain links TRBV5-4 to TRBJ2-5; a possible D gene is TRBD1 (6 bases). Germline assignment: CDR1 SGHNT and CDR2 YYREEE (reference sequence). V was cut by 4 bases and J by 2 bases, with 12 bases left in between. The CDR3 consists of 14 residues.

There are a few counts of this clone. The chain recombines TRBV29-1 with TRBJ2-2, with 10 positions matching TRBD2. Germline V gives CDR1 SQVTM, CDR2 ANQGSEA. The CDR3 extends over 14 amino acids. Germline trimming cut 4 bases from V and 4 bases from J; bases unmatched to any gene: 3. CDR3 coding DNA: TGCAGCGTTGTAGCGGGAGGTTCCACCGGGGAGCTGTTTTTT. It yields the protein CSVVAGGSTGELFF.

CDR3 amino acids: CASSRFQGSNPRAFF. For the CDR3, the DNA is TGTGCCAGTAGTAGGTTTCAGGGATCGAATCCTCGAGCTTTCTTT. The V call is TRBV19, the J call TRBJ1-1; D is perhaps TRBD1 (5 bases). Germline CDR1 reads LNHDA; CDR2 reads SQIVND (reference sequence). The CDR3 has 15 amino acids. V was shortened by 4 bases and J by 10 bases, with 22 bases between the two germline ends.

CDR3 DNA: TGTGCCAGCAGCTTCACCCGGGATTCCTATGGCTACACCTTC. As protein: CASSFTRDSYGYTF. The V gene is TRBV9, the J gene TRBJ1-2; D ambiguous. CDR1 is SGDLS and CDR2 is YYNGEE in the germline V gene. CDR3 length equals 14 residues. V was shortened by 4 bases and J by 4 bases, with 14 bases between the two germline ends.

With regard to this clone: The junction and the germline gene differ at one end; a read error may be behind it. The rearrangement links TRBV6-2 or TRBV6-3 to TRBJ1-5; unclear D gene. The CDR3 is 15 amino acids. The germline V gene has CDR1 MNHEY and CDR2 SVGEGT. CDR3 sequence reads: CASSYYRVNNRPQHF. The CDR3 DNA follows: TGTGCCAGCAGTTATTACCGGGTTAACAATCGGCCCCAGCATTTT.

The gene calls are TRBV7-9 and TRBJ1-2; 8 bases are shared with TRBD1. Germline lookup yields CDR1 SEHNR and CDR2 FQNEAQ (reference sequence). The CDR3 is 14 residues long. Trimming cost V 6 bases and J 2 bases; bases outside gene matches: 5. The CDR3 here is CASSRTGINYGYTF. CDR3 nucleotide sequence: TGTGCCAGCAGTCGGACAGGGATCAACTATGGCTACACCTTC.

This rearrangement joins TRBV7-9 to TRBJ2-3; the D is unclear. V dropped 0 bases and J dropped 4 bases, with 8 bases sitting between them. The CDR3 extends over 14 amino acids. The germline V gene encodes CDR1 SEHNR and CDR2 FQNEAQ (reference sequence). CDR3 sequence reads: CASSLASAADTQYF. The CDR3 DNA sequence: TGTGCCAGCAGCTTAGCTTCCGCGGCAGATACGCAGTATTTT.

The chain carries TRBV28 and TRBJ2-7; 7 nucleotides agree with TRBD2. This CDR3 region has 13 residues. The germline V gene encodes CDR1 MDHEN and CDR2 SYDVKM. The V and J ends lost 8 bases and 0 bases, in that order; junction bases with no gene match: 4. The CDR3 DNA follows: TGTGCCAGCTCCCCTAGCGGCTCCTACGAGCAGTACTTC. It translates to CASSPSGSYEQYF. Complete variable domain (other parts from reference TRBV28 and TRBJ2-7): DVKVTQSSRYLVKRTGEKVFLECVQDMDHENMFWYRQDPGLGLRLIYFSYDVKMKEKGDIPEGYSVSREKKERFSLILESASTNQTSMYLCASSPSGSYEQYFGPGTRLTVT.

The chain couples TRBV28 to TRBJ2-2; perhaps TRBD2 as D (6 bases). The length of the CDR3 is 16 residues. The V end was cut by 6 bases, the J end by 0 bases, with 14 bases between. Germline lookup yields CDR1 MDHEN and CDR2 SYDVKM. Written as DNA, the CDR3 is TGTGCCAGCAGCCTGGGACTTACCGCGAACACCGGGGAGCTGTTTTTT. It specifies CASSLGLTANTGELFF.

In this sample, this clone turned up a few times. Other DNA sequences in the sample encode the same CDR3. The V and J genes are TRBV12-3 or TRBV12-4 and TRBJ1-3; D remains unclear. This CDR3 is built from 13 residues. Trimming pared 3 bases from V and 3 bases from J, leaving 6 bases between. In DNA, the CDR3 is TGTGCCAGCAGTTTGGCCAGTGGAAACACCATATATTTT. Its translation: CASSLASGNTIYF.

This sequence joins TRBV28 and TRBJ2-1, with 11 bases identical to TRBD2. The CDR3 covers 16 residues. CDR1 is MDHEN, CDR2 SYDVKM, per germline. The V segment lost 6 bases and the J segment 8 bases; nucleotides outside the gene matches: 12. In DNA, the CDR3 is TGTGCCAGCAGCCGGACTTTAGCGGGGGGGATAGATGAGCAGTTCTTC. This encodes CASSRTLAGGIDEQFF.

The chain recombines TRBV7-3 with TRBJ2-1; TRBD2 might be the D (6 bases). The CDR3 spans 15 residues. CDR1 and CDR2 (germline): SGHTA, FQGTGA. The V and J ends lost 4 bases and 7 bases respectively, with 17 bases between them. CDR3 coding DNA: TGTGCCAGCAGCTCATCGGGACTCCCGGGGAATGAGCAGTTCTTC. It translates to CASSSSGLPGNEQFF.

This clone was recorded once. The chain joins TRBV29-1 to TRBJ2-7; TRBD1 aligns across 7 bases. The CDR3 runs to 14 residues. After removal of 4 bases from V and 3 bases from J, the junction contained 9 bases not matched to a gene. Germline loops: CDR1 SQVTM, CDR2 ANQGSEA. The CDR3 region has the DNA TGCAGCGTTGCCAGCACAGGGGTTTACTACGAGCAGTACTTC. It encodes CSVASTGVYYEQYF.

This chain joins TRBV9 and TRBJ2-7; the D gene is possibly TRBD1 (6 bases). V was trimmed by 0 bases and J by 3 bases, leaving 10 bases between them. CDR3 length: 14 residues. The germline V gene has CDR1 SGDLS and CDR2 YYNGEE. The CDR3 sequence is CASSVAGDNYEQYF. The CDR3 nucleotides read TGTGCCAGCAGCGTAGCAGGGGATAACTACGAGCAGTACTTC. The entire variable domain, with the rest obtained from reference TRBV9 and TRBJ2-7, is as follows: DSGVTQTPKHLITATGQRVTLRCSPRSGDLSVYWYQQSLDQGLQFLIQYYNGEERAKGNILERFSAQQFPDLHSELNLSSLELGDSALYFCASSVAGDNYEQYFGPGTRLTVT.

This chain joins TRBV29-1 and TRBJ2-7; 10 bases are a match to TRBD1. Per the germline V gene, CDR1 is SQVTM and CDR2 is ANQGSEA. With 7 bases clipped from V and 3 bases from J, the junction kept 6 bases outside the gene matches. The CDR3 covers 13 residues. CDR3 residues: CSGGTGERYEQYF. The CDR3 DNA follows: TGCAGCGGAGGGACAGGGGAACGCTACGAGCAGTACTTC.

This clone was observed a single time. The chain links TRBV10-3 to TRBJ1-2; D is ambiguous. Between the trimmed V and J ends, which lost 8 bases and 2 bases, there was a span of 6 bases. The germline gives CDR1 ENHRY, CDR2 SYGVKD. The CDR3 runs to 11 residues. The CDR3 spells CAIGTNYGYTF. For the CDR3, the DNA is TGTGCCATCGGCACCAACTATGGCTACACCTTC.

This chain joins TRBV6-5 and TRBJ2-1, with 9 bases matching TRBD2. The germline V gene encodes CDR1 MNHEY and CDR2 SVGAGI. The ends lost 8 bases at V and 4 bases at J; junction bases unmatched: 9. This CDR3 has 15 amino acids. This chain's CDR3 is CASFAGGAPYNEQFF. The CDR3 coding sequence is TGTGCCAGCTTTGCGGGGGGGGCCCCTTACAATGAGCAGTTCTTC.

The chain couples TRBV2 to TRBJ1-1; the D gene is possibly TRBD1 (5 bases). The CDR3 runs 15 residues. V lost 2 bases to trimming and J lost 1 base, with 11 bases between them. CDR1 is SNHLY, CDR2 FYNNEI, per germline. The CDR3 loop reads CASSELGLSNTEAFF. DNA for the CDR3: TGTGCCAGCAGTGAATTGGGGCTCTCGAACACTGAAGCTTTCTTT.

This clone was found once. The gene calls are TRBV30 and TRBJ1-2; D possibly corresponds to TRBD1 (6 bases). V was trimmed by 2 bases and J by 4 bases, leaving 8 bases between them. The V gene's germline CDR1 is GTSNPN and CDR2 SVGIG (reference sequence). The CDR3 contains 12 residues. The CDR3 DNA sequence: TGTGCCTGGAGTTCGGACAGCTATGGCTACACCTTC. Translated, it gives CAWSSDSYGYTF.